The 17 T cell receptor beta chains listed next were all sequenced from one sample in a study of beta chain features in type 1 diabetes. Every bit of the isolated RNA underwent reverse transcription, so sequencing read expressed TCRB transcripts. TCRdb's table, derived via immunoSEQ multiplex PCR, lists solely in-frame clones and lacks some. This table holds 240,000 or so clones, around a quarter found once. Sequenced: central memory CD4+ T cells from blood. The source of these receptors is a man younger than 40 in good health.

The rearrangement joins TRBV29-1 to TRBJ2-7; 7 bases are a match to TRBD1. The CDR3 is 12 residues long. Germline V gene data show CDR1 as SQVTM and CDR2 as ANQGSEA. V lost 6 bases and J lost 0; bases outside the gene matches: 2. This CDR3 is CSVGQDSYEQYF. CDR3 in DNA: TGCAGCGTAGGACAGGACTCCTACGAGCAGTACTTC.

This clone was seen at least ten times. The chain uses TRBV28 and TRBJ2-1; no definite D call. Per germline, CDR1 MDHEN and CDR2 SYDVKM. This CDR3 has 11 residues. Trimming removed 6 bases from V and 7 bases from J, with 7 bases in between. CDR3 DNA: TGTGCCAGCAGCTTCAAAAATGAGCAGTTCTTC. This codes for CASSFKNEQFF.

This clone has more than one count but fewer than ten. The chain carries TRBV30 and TRBJ2-1; no reliable D call. From germline, CDR1 is GTSNPN and CDR2 SVGIG (reference sequence). The length of the CDR3 is 14 residues. V lost 7 bases, J lost 0 bases, and 13 bases lay in between. CDR3 amino acids: CAFFDGSSYNEQFF. CDR3 in DNA: TGTGCCTTCTTTGACGGAAGCTCCTACAATGAGCAGTTCTTC.

This clone showed up many times. The chain has TRBV7-2 and TRBJ2-3; D is ambiguous. CDR3 length equals 16 residues. CDR1 and CDR2 from the germline V gene are SGHTA and FQGNSA. Deletions cut 1 base from V and 4 bases from J, with 15 bases between. CDR3 coding DNA: TGTGCCAGCAGCTTAGTTTCCAGCTTTGGGTCAGATACGCAGTATTTT. Translating gives CASSLVSSFGSDTQYF.

Of note for this clone: This same CDR3 is encoded by further DNA sequences in the sample. V and J are TRBV29-1 and TRBJ2-2, with D unclear. V was pared by 4 bases and J by 4 bases, with 7 bases between. Germline CDR1 and CDR2: SQVTM and ANQGSEA. The CDR3 contains 12 residues. CDR3 in amino acids: CSVGGSTGELFF. DNA of the CDR3: TGCAGCGTTGGAGGAAGCACCGGGGAGCTGTTTTTT.

This clone was seen a handful of times. The chain combines TRBV25-1 with TRBJ1-1, with D possibly matching TRBD1 (5 bases). Germline CDR1 MGHDK, CDR2 SYGVNS. Trimming cost V 3 bases and J 2 bases, with 22 bases left between them. The CDR3 covers 18 residues. CDR3 nucleotide sequence: TGTGCCAGCAGTGATTGGACCGTCTTGGGGGTGGAAAACACTGAAGCTTTCTTT. Residues: CASSDWTVLGVENTEAFF.

This chain joins TRBV7-2 and TRBJ2-1; unclear D gene. Germline V gives CDR1 SGHTA, CDR2 FQGNSA. This CDR3 is built from 12 residues. The V and J ends lost 0 bases and 10 bases respectively, with 7 bases between them. The CDR3 coding sequence is TGTGCCAGCAGCTTAGCACCTCTGGAGCAGTTCTTC. Amino acids: CASSLAPLEQFF. Full variable domain (rest looked up from reference TRBV7-2 and TRBJ2-1): GAGVSQSPSNKVTEKGKDVELRCDPISGHTALYWYRQSLGQGLEFLIYFQGNSAPDKSGLPSDRFSAERTGGSVSTLTIQRTQQEDSAVYLCASSLAPLEQFFGPGTRLTVL.

CDR3 nucleotide sequence: TGTGCCAGCAGCTTAGGGGCGGCCTCCTACAATGAGCAGTTCTTC. Its protein is CASSLGAASYNEQFF. The rearrangement links TRBV13 to TRBJ2-1; D not resolved. CDR3 size: 15 residues. With 0 bases removed from V and 0 bases from J, the gap between germline ends came to 6 bases. CDR1 and CDR2 (germline): PRHDT, FYEKMQ (reference sequence).

CDR3 residues: CASSSPREYQETQYF. The DNA for the CDR3 is TGCGCCAGCAGCTCCCCACGAGAGTACCAAGAGACCCAGTACTTC. The chain combines TRBV5-1 with TRBJ2-5; no definite D call. Germline V CDR1 and CDR2: SGHRS, YFSETQ. The CDR3 has 15 amino acids. The V and J ends lost 3 bases and 0 bases respectively, with 12 bases between them.

This clone was seen a handful of times. The CDR3 spells CASSQGYSGANVLTF. Written as DNA, the CDR3 is TGCGCCAGCAGCCAAGGTTATTCTGGGGCCAACGTCCTGACTTTC. This sequence joins TRBV4-1 and TRBJ2-6, with D uncertain. V lost 1 base to trimming and J lost 1 base, with 5 bases between them. The CDR3 runs 15 residues. Germline V gene lookup returns CDR1 MGHRA and CDR2 YSYEKL.

This chain connects TRBV18 to TRBJ1-2, with D maybe TRBD1 (5 bases). Trimming removed 6 bases from V and 8 bases from J, with 16 bases in between. Germline V gives CDR1 KGHSH, CDR2 LQKENI. The CDR3 runs to 13 residues. The CDR3 sequence is CASSTRGGTGYTF. CDR3 in DNA: TGTGCCAGCTCTACCCGGGGTGGGACCGGCTACACCTTC. Filled out from reference TRBV18 and TRBJ1-2, the complete variable domain reads NAGVMQNPRHLVRRRGQEARLRCSPMKGHSHVYWYRQLPEEGLKFMVYLQKENIIDESGMPKERFSAEFPKEGPSILRIQQVVRGDSAAYFCASSTRGGTGYTFGSGTRLTVV.

The chain has TRBV20-1 and TRBJ1-1; D gene ambiguous. The CDR3 sequence is 11 residues long. V lost 8 bases and J lost 1, with 8 bases in between. Per germline, CDR1 DFQATT and CDR2 SNEGSKA (reference sequence). CDR3 region: CSYTQNTEAFF. Written as DNA, the CDR3 is TGCAGTTATACACAGAACACTGAAGCTTTCTTT.

This clone has a single count. The V and J genes are TRBV11-1 and TRBJ2-7; D may be TRBD1 (6 bases). Germline V lookup: CDR1 SGHAT, CDR2 FQDESV (reference sequence). Between the trimmed V and J ends, which lost 5 bases and 0 bases, there was a span of 11 bases. The CDR3 is made up of 14 amino acids. This CDR3 reads CASSPRDNSYEQYF. The CDR3 DNA reads as TGTGCCAGCAGCCCCAGGGACAACTCCTACGAGCAGTACTTC.

The chain links TRBV29-1 to TRBJ2-1; 7 bases align to TRBD1. CDR1 and CDR2 from the germline V gene are SQVTM and ANQGSEA. The CDR3 extends over 14 amino acids. V gave up 4 bases and J gave up 2 bases; unmatched junction bases: 5. The CDR3 is CSVGNRGPYNEQFF. The DNA of the CDR3 is TGCAGCGTTGGGAACAGGGGCCCCTACAATGAGCAGTTCTTC.

V usage is TRBV9 and J usage is TRBJ1-1, with D unresolved. Germline V gives CDR1 SGDLS, CDR2 YYNGEE. The CDR3 runs 14 residues. The V end lost 4 bases, the J end lost 6 bases, and 16 bases lay between the germline ends. In DNA, the CDR3 is TGTGCCAGCAGCCCTGGGTTCCGGGGTGCTGAAGCTTTCTTT. Residues: CASSPGFRGAEAFF.

The sample holds a few counts of this clone. V is TRBV5-1 and J is TRBJ1-6, with 8 bases lining up with TRBD1. The CDR3 is 16 residues long. CDR1 is SGHRS and CDR2 is YFSETQ in the germline V gene. Trimming took 4 bases from V and 3 from J; bases not matched to a gene: 6. The CDR3 DNA reads as TGCGCCAGCAGCATGACAGGGGTAGTCTATAATTCACCCCTCCACTTT. As protein: CASSMTGVVYNSPLHF.

This sequence joins TRBV29-1 and TRBJ2-7; tentatively, D is TRBD2 (5 bases). Germline V gene sequence: CDR1 SQVTM, CDR2 ANQGSEA. The CDR3 is 12 residues long. V was clipped by 2 bases and J by 7 bases, with 12 bases between them. CDR3 DNA sequence: TGCAGCGTTGAAAGATCCCGCGGGGAGCAGTACTTC. This gives the protein CSVERSRGEQYF.